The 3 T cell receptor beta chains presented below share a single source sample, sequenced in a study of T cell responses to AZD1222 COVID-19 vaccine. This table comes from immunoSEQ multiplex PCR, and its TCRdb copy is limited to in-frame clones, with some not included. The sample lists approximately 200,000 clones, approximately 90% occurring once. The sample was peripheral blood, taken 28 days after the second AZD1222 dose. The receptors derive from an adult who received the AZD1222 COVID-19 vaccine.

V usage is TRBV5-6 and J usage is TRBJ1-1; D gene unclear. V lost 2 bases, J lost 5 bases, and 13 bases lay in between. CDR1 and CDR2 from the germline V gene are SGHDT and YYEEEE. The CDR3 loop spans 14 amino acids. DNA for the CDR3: TGTGCCAGCAGCTTCCGGGCTATCAATACTGAAGCTTTCTTT. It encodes CASSFRAINTEAFF.

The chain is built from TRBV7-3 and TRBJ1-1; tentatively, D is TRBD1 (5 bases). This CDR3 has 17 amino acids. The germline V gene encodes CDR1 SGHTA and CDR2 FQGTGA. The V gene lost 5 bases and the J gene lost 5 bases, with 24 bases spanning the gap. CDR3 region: CASSPPGGAAVKTEAFF. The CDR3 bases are TGTGCCAGCAGCCCACCTGGAGGGGCGGCAGTTAAAACTGAAGCTTTCTTT.

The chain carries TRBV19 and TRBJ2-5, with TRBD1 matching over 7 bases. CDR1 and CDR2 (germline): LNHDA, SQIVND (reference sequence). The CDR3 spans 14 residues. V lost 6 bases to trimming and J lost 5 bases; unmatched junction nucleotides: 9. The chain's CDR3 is CASSIIGTVETQYF. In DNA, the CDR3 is TGTGCCAGTAGCATCATCGGGACAGTTGAGACCCAGTACTTC.